This is a list of T cell receptor beta chains from one sample in a study of blood T cell repertoires in COVID-19. Produced via immunoSEQ multiplex PCR; TCRdb's table is partial and in-frame only. The sample yields around 120,000 clones, 88% seen once. The sequenced material came from peripheral blood. The receptors were gathered from a woman aged 45-59 years with active or convalescent COVID-19. Each CDR3 is given with its conserved first and last residue. The D gene is left open where the match is weak. Expanded clones are given a class, and other clones once, few, many or no size at all.

clone_size	v_call	j_call	d_call	cdr3_nt	cdr3_aa
NA	TRBV24-1	TRBJ2-5	TRBD2	TGTGCCACCAGTGATTGGACTAGCGGGGGTATGGGGACCCAGTACTTC	CATSDWTSGGMGTQYF
NA	TRBV7-2	TRBJ2-7	TRBD1	TGTGCCAGCAGCGCCCGACAGGGCCGCCCCTACGAGCAGTACTTC	CASSARQGRPYEQYF
NA	TRBV28	TRBJ2-1	TRBD2	TGTGCCAGCACCCTAGCGGGGGGCGTTTACAATGAGCAGTTCTTC	CASTLAGGVYNEQFF
NA	TRBV27	TRBJ1-2	NA	TGTGCCAGCAGTTTATTCCCGGGACACAACTATGGCTACACCTTC	CASSLFPGHNYGYTF
once	TRBV4-2	TRBJ2-1	TRBD2	TGTGCCAGCAGCCAAGAAAGGGCGGGAGTGGACAATGAGCAGTTCTTC	CASSQERAGVDNEQFF
NA	TRBV6-5	TRBJ1-5	NA	TGTGCCAGCAGTTCCTATAATCAGCCCCAGCATTTT	CASSSYNQPQHF
NA	TRBV6-5	TRBJ1-4	TRBD1	TGTGCCAGCAGTAGCTCAGGGGGCGCGAGTGAAAAACTGTTTTTT	CASSSSGGASEKLFF
NA	TRBV28	TRBJ2-2	TRBD2	TGTGCCAGCAGTTTATATGTCGGGAGGGGAGGGGAGCTGTTTTTT	CASSLYVGRGGELFF
NA	TRBV29-1	TRBJ1-2	NA	TGCAGCGTTGCAGAGCCCCTACCCCACCTCTTC	CSVAEPLPHLF
NA	TRBV7-9	TRBJ1-4	TRBD1	TGTGCCAGCAGCTCGCCCCGGGACAGGGTTGATGAAAAACTGTTTTTT	CASSSPRDRVDEKLFF
NA	TRBV15	TRBJ2-7	NA	TGTGCCACCAGCAGAGATACAGCCTACGAGCAGTACTTC	CATSRDTAYEQYF
NA	TRBV4-2	TRBJ2-7	NA	TGTGCCAGCAGCCAAGAGAAGCGGTCCTACGAGCAGTACTTC	CASSQEKRSYEQYF
NA	TRBV21-1	TRBJ2-3	NA	TGTGCCAGCAGCAGATTAGATTTGGAGACTAGCGGGAACGACACAGATACGCAGTATTTT	CASSRLDLETSGNDTDTQYF
once	TRBV27	TRBJ2-5	NA	TGTGCCAGCAGTTTCCAGGGATCACAAGAGACCCAGTACTTC	CASSFQGSQETQYF
once	TRBV5-6	TRBJ1-5	TRBD1	TGTGCCAGCAGCTTAGGACAGGGGCAGCCCCAGCATTTT	CASSLGQGQPQHF
once	TRBV29-1	TRBJ2-7	NA	TGCAGCGTGTGGCAGGAAGTCGAGCAGTACTTC	CSVWQEVEQYF
NA	TRBV3-1/TRBV3-2	TRBJ2-1	NA	TGTGCCAGCAGCCAAGATCGCCCAGGCAATGAGCAGTTCTTC	CASSQDRPGNEQFF
NA	TRBV28	TRBJ1-6	TRBD1	TGTGCCAGCAGTTCCTCCTTCAGGGGGTCACCCCTCCACTTT	CASSSSFRGSPLHF
once	TRBV11-3	TRBJ2-1	NA	TGTGCCAGCAGCTTAGGTACAGGGATTTACAATGAGCAGTTCTTC	CASSLGTGIYNEQFF
NA	TRBV11-2	TRBJ1-1	TRBD1	TGTGCCAGCAGCTTCGGGAGACAGGGGAGTACTACTGAAGCTTTCTTT	CASSFGRQGSTTEAFF
NA	TRBV28	TRBJ1-2	NA	TGTGCCAGCAGTTCCCGGGGTTCGTTCTATGGCTACACCTTC	CASSSRGSFYGYTF
once	TRBV28	TRBJ1-2	NA	TGTGCCAGCAGTTTATGGCCGACAAACGGCTACACCTTC	CASSLWPTNGYTF
NA	TRBV3-1/TRBV3-2	TRBJ1-2	TRBD1	TGTGCCAGCAGCGGTGGACAGGGAGACTATGGCTACACCTTC	CASSGGQGDYGYTF
NA	TRBV2	TRBJ2-7	TRBD2	TGTGCCAGCACCCCGGGACTAGCGGGAGCCTACGAGCAGTACTTC	CASTPGLAGAYEQYF
NA	TRBV7-3	TRBJ2-7	TRBD2	TGTGCCAGCAGCTTGGGACTAGCGGGGAACTACGAGCAGTACTTC	CASSLGLAGNYEQYF
NA	TRBV5-1	TRBJ2-7	TRBD1	TGCGCCAGCAGCCCGAGAGGGGACAGATCCTACGAGCAGTACTTC	CASSPRGDRSYEQYF
few	TRBV28	TRBJ2-7	TRBD1	TGTGCCAGCAGTGCCTCCGGGACAGGGCCCTGGGAGCAGTACTTC	CASSASGTGPWEQYF
NA	TRBV18	TRBJ2-7	TRBD1	TGTGCCAGCTCACCAACCTGGGACAGGGGTTCCTACGAGCAGTACTTC	CASSPTWDRGSYEQYF
NA	TRBV7-7	TRBJ2-7	TRBD1	TGTGCTAGCAGCCCACAGACAGGGCCCCCTTACGAGCAGTACTTC	CASSPQTGPPYEQYF
NA	TRBV20-1	TRBJ2-1	TRBD2	TGCAGTGCTAGTACTGGTCTAGCGGGAGAGTTGGATGAGCAGTTCTTC	CSASTGLAGELDEQFF